The entry below gives a single T cell receptor beta chain sequence along with its context. One junction end disagrees with the germline gene, perhaps due to a read error. Additional DNA sequences in this sample encode the identical CDR3. This sample stems from a study of graft-versus-host responses after intestinal transplantation. In the study overall: Multivisceral, liver-intestinal, or isolated intestinal transplants were given to recipients.

Germline lookup yields CDR1 SGHNT and CDR2 YYREEE (reference sequence). The CDR3 is 14 residues long. Produced via immunoSEQ multiplex PCR; TCRdb's table is partial and in-frame only. This table holds about 47,000 clones, just under 95% found once. The sample in question was PBMCs, obtained 335 days after intestinal transplant. The chain couples TRBV5-4 to TRBJ2-7, with 9 bases identical to TRBD1. The sequence was obtained from a human patient who received an intestinal transplant, so some T cells may come from the graft donor. CDR3: CASSLGDRAYEQYF. The CDR3 nucleotides are TGTGCCAGCAGTTTGGGGGACAGGGCCTACGAGCAGTACTTC.